A single T cell receptor (beta chain) is shown here with its context. Original handling: Reference gene primer amplification in the assay estimated nucleated cell counts. Clones were sequenced by immunoSEQ multiplex PCR, and TCRdb holds only the in-frame ones, with some missing. D and trimming come from the DNA, and the V and J calls and clone size come from that table. Of 150,000 to 200,000 clones listed, roughly nine tenths were seen once; the top ten hold approximately 2%. This sample stems from a study of blood T cell repertoires in COVID-19. Overall study context: Acute-phase and convalescent COVID-19 samples originated in the United States, Italy and Spain. T cells, B-cell-depleted T cells, or PBMCs provided the cDNA or gDNA that served as material.

Germline V CDR1 and CDR2: ENHRY, SYGVKD. V shed 6 bases, J shed 4 bases, and the junction held 6 bases outside the gene matches. The CDR3 consists of 14 residues. V and J are TRBV10-3 and TRBJ1-5; 7 positions match TRBD1. The sequence derives from a man aged 18-30 years who had recovered from COVID-19. Sequences were obtained from peripheral blood. CDR3 residues: CAISDRDRNQPQHF. As DNA, the CDR3 is TGTGCCATCAGCGACCGGGACAGAAATCAGCCCCAGCATTTT.